This TCR beta chain was captured in a study of cytomegalovirus exposure and HLA in healthy donors. In germline, CDR1 is SGDLS, CDR2 YYNGEE. The CDR3 is 15 amino acids. Trimming stripped 4 bases from V and 5 bases from J, with 18 bases between. The PCR was carried out with 60 Vbeta primers and 13 Jbeta primers. Here immunoSEQ multiplex PCR was the method, and the copy in TCRdb shows in-frame clones only, minus some. Of under 200,000 clones listed, approximately 85% were seen once; the top ten hold approximately 1%. This clone has only a few counts. The chain employs TRBV9 and TRBJ2-5; a weak D match, TRBD2 (7 bases). The source of this sequence is a girl aged 2 to 9 in good health and CMV-seropositive. Sample: PBMCs. CDR3 nucleotides: TGTGCCAGCAGCCCGCGAGGGGGGGGTCAGGAGACCCAGTACTTC. Amino acid sequence: CASSPRGGGQETQYF.